The 26 T cell receptor beta chains listed next were all sequenced from one sample in a study of T cells in Graves' hyperthyroidism and ophthalmopathy. Amplified TCR beta CDR3 regions came from RNA transcripts. First-round RT-PCR targeting the TCR CDR3 was performed with the HTBI primer set. TCRdb ran MiXCR on the multiplex PCR reads and lists one entry per CDR3 protein. The sample shows about 640,000 distinct CDR3 sequences, less than 25% of them seen only once. Sequenced sample: blood. The receptors originated from a man aged 25 to 40 with Graves' ophthalmopathy.

The V gene is TRBV9, the J gene TRBJ2-2; 8 bases fit TRBD1. CDR1 is SGDLS and CDR2 is YYNGEE in the germline V gene. The CDR3 is 16 residues long. Trimming took 4 bases from V and 6 from J; bases not matched to a gene: 11. In DNA form, the CDR3 reads TGTGCCAGCAGCCCATCGGGACAGGAAGTCCCCGGGGAGCTGTTTTTT. Translation: CASSPSGQEVPGELFF. Filled out from reference TRBV9 and TRBJ2-2, the complete variable domain reads DSGVTQTPKHLITATGQRVTLRCSPRSGDLSVYWYQQSLDQGLQFLIQYYNGEERAKGNILERFSAQQFPDLHSELNLSSLELGDSALYFCASSPSGQEVPGELFFGEGSRLTVL.

This clonotype came up many times. The chain links TRBV7-8 to TRBJ2-3; possibly TRBD2 for D (5 bases). Germline lookup yields CDR1 SGHVS and CDR2 FQNEAQ. This CDR3 is built from 14 residues. Between the trimmed V and J ends, which lost 2 bases and 2 bases, there was a span of 8 bases. CDR3 sequence (DNA): TGTGCCAGCAGCTTAAGAGGACTCACAGATACGCAGTATTTT. It codes for CASSLRGLTDTQYF.

The CDR3 loop reads CASSYRQSTAYNEQFF. CDR3 in DNA: TGTGCCAGCAGTTACCGTCAGTCTACAGCCTACAATGAGCAGTTCTTC. V and J are TRBV6-6 and TRBJ2-1; D is unclear. V dropped 2 bases and J dropped 2 bases, with 13 bases sitting between them. The CDR3 is 16 amino acids. Germline loops: CDR1 MNHNY, CDR2 SVGAGI (reference sequence).

This clonotype was recorded a few times. The rearrangement joins TRBV20-1 to TRBJ1-5; 7 bases fit TRBD1. The CDR3 totals 15 residues. V trimming: 6 bases; J trimming: 6 bases; junction bases outside the gene matches: 14. Germline V lookup: CDR1 DFQATT, CDR2 SNEGSKA (reference sequence). The DNA for the CDR3 is TGCAGTGCCACTAAGACAGGGAAATCGGGTCAGCCCCAGCATTTT. This encodes CSATKTGKSGQPQHF.

This clonotype was observed many times. The chain carries TRBV6-1 and TRBJ2-1, with 9 positions matching TRBD1. V was pared by 5 bases and J by 8 bases, with 13 bases of the junction left unmatched. This CDR3 has 16 amino acids. Germline V gene data show CDR1 as MNHNS and CDR2 as SASEGT. The CDR3 reads CASSYPSGTGIDEQFF. The CDR3 nucleotides are TGTGCCAGCAGTTACCCTTCCGGGACAGGGATCGATGAGCAGTTCTTC.

This clonotype was picked up many times. The chain employs TRBV12-3 or TRBV12-4 and TRBJ1-5; D perhaps matches TRBD1 (6 bases). The CDR3 is 17 residues long. Trimming removed 3 bases at V and 4 bases at J, with 19 bases between. CDR3 coding DNA: TGTGCCAGCAGTTTGGATAGCTGGAGGGGGGGGAATCAGCCCCAGCATTTT. It specifies CASSLDSWRGGNQPQHF.

The CDR3 sequence: CASSSQTSWYTDTQYF. DNA for the CDR3: TGCGCCAGCAGCTCGCAGACTAGTTGGTACACAGATACGCAGTATTTT. V is TRBV5-1 and J is TRBJ2-3, with D possibly TRBD2 on 6 matching bases. Germline loops: CDR1 SGHRS, CDR2 YFSETQ. V was trimmed by 3 bases and J by 2 bases, leaving 16 bases between them. CDR3 size: 16 residues.

To note about this clonotype: No conserved phenylalanine or tryptophan is present at the end of the CDR3, so a read error is the likely explanation. Because the CDR3's place on the DNA is in doubt, the DNA is left out and the CDR3 is given as listed by TCRdb. V and J are TRBV5-1 and TRBJ1-3. Germline CDR1 is SGHRS and CDR2 is YFSETQ. The CDR3 sequence runs 15 residues, both termini included. The CDR3 spells CASSLDGIPGNTICS.

This clonotype was seen a handful of times. The chain has TRBV7-8 and TRBJ2-1; TRBD1 agrees at 7 bases. The V gene end was trimmed by 2 bases and the J gene end by 4 bases; junction bases not matched to a gene: 2. From germline, CDR1 is SGHVS and CDR2 FQNEAQ. The CDR3 extends over 14 amino acids. The CDR3 is CASSLPGQYNEQFF. The CDR3 coding sequence is TGTGCCAGCAGCTTACCGGGACAGTACAATGAGCAGTTCTTC.

V gene TRBV12-3 or TRBV12-4 combines with J gene TRBJ2-7; 8 positions agree with TRBD2. The V gene end was trimmed by 3 bases and the J gene end by 7 bases; junction bases not matched to a gene: 5. There are 13 residues in the CDR3. CDR3 in DNA: TGTGCCAGCAGTTTTTCGACGGGAGGGGAGCAGTACTTC. Its protein is CASSFSTGGEQYF.

The CDR3 sequence is CASSHAGTDYGYTF. CDR3 sequence (DNA): TGTGCCAGCAGTCACGCCGGGACAGACTATGGCTACACCTTC. The chain employs TRBV14 and TRBJ1-2, with TRBD1 identical over 7 bases. There are 14 residues in the CDR3. The germline CDR1 and CDR2 sequences are SGHDN and FVKESK. The junction had 7 bases not matched to a gene; V was cut back by 6 bases and J by 3 bases.

Points on this clonotype: Since a much larger clone is just one base distant, this may be a read error. The CDR3: CASSWSPYEQYF. CDR3 in DNA: TGTGCCAGCAGCTGGAGCCCCTACGAGCAGTACTTC. V is TRBV7-2 and J is TRBJ2-7; D is uncertain. Trimming stripped 4 bases from V and 2 bases from J, with 6 bases between. CDR1 is SGHTA and CDR2 is FQGNSA in the germline V gene. The CDR3 spans 12 residues. Supplemented by reference TRBV7-2 and TRBJ2-7, the full variable domain reads GAGVSQSPSNKVTEKGKDVELRCDPISGHTALYWYRQSLGQGLEFLIYFQGNSAPDKSGLPSDRFSAERTGGSVSTLTIQRTQQEDSAVYLCASSWSPYEQYFGPGTRLTVT.

The V and J genes are TRBV20-1 and TRBJ2-5; D tentatively fits TRBD1 or TRBD2 (5 bases each). The V and J ends lost 6 bases and 5 bases respectively, with 19 bases between them. The CDR3 length is 14 residues. Per the germline V gene, CDR1 is DFQATT and CDR2 is SNEGSKA (reference sequence). The CDR3: CSARPVGTVETQYF. Written as DNA, the CDR3 is TGCAGTGCGCGACCAGTGGGGACCGTTGAGACCCAGTACTTC.

This sequence joins TRBV19 and TRBJ2-6; D ambiguous. The CDR3 loop spans 17 amino acids. V gave up 6 bases and J gave up 0 bases, with 15 bases separating them. Germline-derived CDR1 and CDR2 are LNHDA and SQIVND (reference sequence). CDR3 protein: CASSPLPGDSGANVLTF. DNA for the CDR3: TGTGCCAGTAGCCCGCTCCCAGGAGACTCTGGGGCCAACGTCCTGACTTTC. The full variable domain, completed using reference TRBV19 and TRBJ2-6, is DGGITQSPKYLFRKEGQNVTLSCEQNLNHDAMYWYRQDPGQGLRLIYYSQIVNDFQKGDIAEGYSVSREKKESFPLTVTSAQKNPTAFYLCASSPLPGDSGANVLTFGAGSRLTVL.

The chain links TRBV12-3 or TRBV12-4 to TRBJ2-1; TRBD2 matches at 10 bases. The length of the CDR3 is 17 residues. V was pared by 5 bases and J by 5 bases, with 12 bases of the junction left unmatched. CDR3 in DNA: TGTGCCAGCAGTACCGGCGGAGCGGGAGGGGCCCACAATGAGCAGTTCTTC. Translated, it gives CASSTGGAGGAHNEQFF.

This clonotype was seen repeatedly, ten times or more. This chain connects TRBV11-2 to TRBJ2-3; TRBD2 matches at 11 bases. V dropped 5 bases and J dropped 6; count of bases not matched to a gene: 7. This CDR3 has 15 residues. Germline lookup yields CDR1 SGHAT and CDR2 FQNNGV. The CDR3 is CASSAVAGGIDTQYF. The CDR3 DNA follows: TGTGCCAGCAGCGCAGTAGCGGGAGGGATCGATACGCAGTATTTT.

This clonotype came up many times. This chain uses TRBV4-3 with TRBJ2-1; no definite D call. Looked up from germline, CDR1 is LGHNA and CDR2 is YSLEER. The CDR3 length is 14 residues. With 8 bases removed from V and 7 bases from J, the gap between germline ends came to 18 bases. CDR3 bases: TGCGCCAGCGCTATCGGGCCCTACTCTAATGAGCAGTTCTTC. Its protein is CASAIGPYSNEQFF.

The V gene is TRBV20-1, the J gene TRBJ2-2; 7 nucleotides match TRBD2. The CDR3 spans 15 residues. The V segment lost 6 bases and the J segment 1 base; nucleotides outside the gene matches: 8. Germline V gene lookup returns CDR1 DFQATT and CDR2 SNEGSKA (reference sequence). In DNA form, the CDR3 reads TGCAGTGCACCTTGGGCGGGAGTGAACACCGGGGAGCTGTTTTTT. Protein product: CSAPWAGVNTGELFF.

This clonotype was observed once. The chain combines TRBV2 with TRBJ2-7; 10 bases map to TRBD2. CDR1 and CDR2 (germline): SNHLY, FYNNEI. CDR3 length: 15 residues. V trimming: 6 bases; J trimming: 2 bases; junction bases outside the gene matches: 7. CDR3 sequence: CASRARTSGAYEQYF. CDR3 nucleotide sequence: TGTGCCAGCAGAGCGAGGACTAGCGGAGCCTACGAGCAGTACTTC. Together with reference TRBV2 and TRBJ2-7, the CDR3 gives the full variable domain: EPEVTQTPSHQVTQMGQEVILRCVPISNHLYFYWYRQILGQKVEFLVSFYNNEISEKSEIFDDQFSVERPDGSNFTLKIRSTKLEDSAMYFCASRARTSGAYEQYFGPGTRLTVT.

The chain employs TRBV20-1 and TRBJ2-7; no definite D call. V was cut by 2 bases and J by 5 bases, with 13 bases left in between. Germline CDR1 DFQATT, CDR2 SNEGSKA (reference sequence). The CDR3 loop spans 13 amino acids. CDR3 DNA sequence: TGCAGTGCTAGAATGTACCCGGACGACGAGCAGTACTTC. Translating it yields CSARMYPDDEQYF.

The chain is built from TRBV20-1 and TRBJ1-1, with D unclear. Germline V gives CDR1 DFQATT, CDR2 SNEGSKA (reference sequence). This CDR3 is built from 14 residues. V lost 4 bases and J lost 4, with 16 bases in between. This CDR3 reads CSAKSPTLATEAFF. The CDR3 region has the DNA TGCAGTGCTAAATCCCCTACCTTAGCCACTGAAGCTTTCTTT.

The rearrangement joins TRBV28 to TRBJ2-7; D ambiguous. The CDR3 sequence is 12 residues long. Germline CDR1 reads MDHEN; CDR2 reads SYDVKM. V dropped 8 bases and J dropped 6 bases, with 14 bases sitting between them. The CDR3 region is CASSHEDREQYF. DNA for the CDR3: TGTGCCAGCTCTCATGAGGATCGCGAGCAGTACTTC.

V and J are TRBV29-1 and TRBJ2-7; D possibly corresponds to TRBD1 (6 bases). This CDR3 is 15 amino acids long. V dropped 0 bases and J dropped 2 bases, with 14 bases sitting between them. Germline-derived CDR1 and CDR2 are SQVTM and ANQGSEA. The CDR3 nucleotides read TGCAGCGTTGAAGAGCCCGGGACATCGACCTACGAGCAGTACTTC. It yields the protein CSVEEPGTSTYEQYF.

This clonotype occurred a few times. V usage is TRBV19 and J usage is TRBJ2-5; 12 bases match TRBD1. J lost 7 bases, V lost 5 bases, and 8 bases had no gene match. Germline CDR1 is LNHDA and CDR2 is SQIVND (reference sequence). This CDR3 spans 15 amino acids. Here the CDR3 DNA reads TGTGCCAGTAGTCGAGGGGGACAGGGGGCCAGGACCCAGTACTTC. Translating gives CASSRGGQGARTQYF. The variable domain in full, completed from reference TRBV19 and TRBJ2-5, reads DGGITQSPKYLFRKEGQNVTLSCEQNLNHDAMYWYRQDPGQGLRLIYYSQIVNDFQKGDIAEGYSVSREKKESFPLTVTSAQKNPTAFYLCASSRGGQGARTQYFGPGTRLLVL.

This clonotype was observed at least ten times. The chain combines TRBV2 with TRBJ2-1; perhaps TRBD2 as D (6 bases). CDR1 is SNHLY, CDR2 FYNNEI, per germline. Trimming left V 4 bases short and J 4 bases short, with 20 bases between. The CDR3 sequence is 17 residues long. CDR3 nucleotides: TGTGCCAGCAGTGGAATTGATTCGGGCCGGGGGTACAATGAGCAGTTCTTC. This gives the protein CASSGIDSGRGYNEQFF.

This chain connects TRBV30 to TRBJ2-3; TRBD2 matches 7 bases. Germline V gene sequence: CDR1 GTSNPN, CDR2 SVGIG (reference sequence). This CDR3 is 15 amino acids long. With 0 bases clipped from V and 0 bases from J, the junction kept 3 bases outside the gene matches. CDR3 bases: TGTGCCTGGAGTGTAGTCGGGAGGAGCACAGATACGCAGTATTTT. It translates to CAWSVVGRSTDTQYF.